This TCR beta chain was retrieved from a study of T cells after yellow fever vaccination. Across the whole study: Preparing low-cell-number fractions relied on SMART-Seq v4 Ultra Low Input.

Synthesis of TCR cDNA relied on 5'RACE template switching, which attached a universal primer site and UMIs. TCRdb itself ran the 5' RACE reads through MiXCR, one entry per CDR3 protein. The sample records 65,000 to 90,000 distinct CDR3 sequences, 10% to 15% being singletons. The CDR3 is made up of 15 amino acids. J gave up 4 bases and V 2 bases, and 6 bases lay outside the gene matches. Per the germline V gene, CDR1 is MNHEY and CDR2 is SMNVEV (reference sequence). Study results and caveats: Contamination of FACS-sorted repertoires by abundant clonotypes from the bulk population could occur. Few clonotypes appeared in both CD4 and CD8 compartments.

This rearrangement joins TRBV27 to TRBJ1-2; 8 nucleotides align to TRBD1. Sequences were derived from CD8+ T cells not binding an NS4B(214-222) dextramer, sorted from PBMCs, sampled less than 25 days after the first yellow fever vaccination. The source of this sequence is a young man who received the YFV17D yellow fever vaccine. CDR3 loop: CASSLVQGDVYGYTF. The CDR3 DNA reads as TGTGCCAGCAGTTTAGTACAGGGGGACGTCTATGGCTACACCTTC.